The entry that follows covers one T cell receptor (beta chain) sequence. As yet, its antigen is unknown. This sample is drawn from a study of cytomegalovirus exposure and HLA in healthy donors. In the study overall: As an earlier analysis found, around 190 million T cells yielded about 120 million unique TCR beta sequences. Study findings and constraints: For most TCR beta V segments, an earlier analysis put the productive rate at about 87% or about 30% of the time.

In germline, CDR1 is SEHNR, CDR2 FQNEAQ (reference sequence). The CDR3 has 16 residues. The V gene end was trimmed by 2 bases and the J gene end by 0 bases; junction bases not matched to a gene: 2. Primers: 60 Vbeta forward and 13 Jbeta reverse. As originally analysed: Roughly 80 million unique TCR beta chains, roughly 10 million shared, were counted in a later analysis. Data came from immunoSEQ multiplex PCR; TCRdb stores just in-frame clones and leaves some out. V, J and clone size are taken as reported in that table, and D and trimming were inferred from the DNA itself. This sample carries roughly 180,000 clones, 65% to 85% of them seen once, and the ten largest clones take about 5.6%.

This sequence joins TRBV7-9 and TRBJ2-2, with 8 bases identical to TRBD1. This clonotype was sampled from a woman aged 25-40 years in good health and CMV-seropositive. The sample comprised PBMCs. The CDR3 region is CASSLTGGTNTGELFF. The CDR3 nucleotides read TGTGCCAGCAGCTTAACAGGGGGTACGAACACCGGGGAGCTGTTTTTT.